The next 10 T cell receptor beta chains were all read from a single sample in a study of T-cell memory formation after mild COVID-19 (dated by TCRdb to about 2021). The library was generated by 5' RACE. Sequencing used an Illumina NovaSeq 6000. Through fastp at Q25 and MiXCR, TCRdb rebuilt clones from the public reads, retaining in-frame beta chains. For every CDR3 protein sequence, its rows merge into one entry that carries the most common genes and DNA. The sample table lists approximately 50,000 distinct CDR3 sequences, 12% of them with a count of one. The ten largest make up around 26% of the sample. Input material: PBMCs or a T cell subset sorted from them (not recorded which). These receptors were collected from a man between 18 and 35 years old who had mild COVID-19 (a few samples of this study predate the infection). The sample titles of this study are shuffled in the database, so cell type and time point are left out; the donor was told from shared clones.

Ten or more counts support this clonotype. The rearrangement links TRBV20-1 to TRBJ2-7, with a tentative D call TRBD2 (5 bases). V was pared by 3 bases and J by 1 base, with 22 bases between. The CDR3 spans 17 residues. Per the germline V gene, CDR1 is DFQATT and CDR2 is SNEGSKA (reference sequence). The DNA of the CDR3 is TGCAGTGCTAGTGGTAGAACTAGTCGGTCAGGATCCTACGAGCAGTACGTC. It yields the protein CSASGRTSRSGSYEQYV.

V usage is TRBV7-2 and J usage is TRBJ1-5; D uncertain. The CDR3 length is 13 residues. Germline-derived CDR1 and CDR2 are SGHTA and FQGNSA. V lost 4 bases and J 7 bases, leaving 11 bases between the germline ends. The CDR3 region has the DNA TGTGCCAGCAGCTCGGTGGCATGGCAGCCCCAGCATTTT. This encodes CASSSVAWQPQHF.

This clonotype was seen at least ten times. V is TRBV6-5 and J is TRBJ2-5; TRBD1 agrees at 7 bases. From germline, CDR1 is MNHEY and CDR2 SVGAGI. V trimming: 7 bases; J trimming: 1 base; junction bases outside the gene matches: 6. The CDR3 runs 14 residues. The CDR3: CASTTSGGQETQYF. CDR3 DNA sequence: TGTGCCAGCACCACGTCAGGGGGCCAAGAGACCCAGTACTTC.

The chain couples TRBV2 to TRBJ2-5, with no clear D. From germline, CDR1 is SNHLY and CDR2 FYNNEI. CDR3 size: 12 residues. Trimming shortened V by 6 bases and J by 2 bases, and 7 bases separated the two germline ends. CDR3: CASRKDQETQYF. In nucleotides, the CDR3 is TGTGCCAGCAGGAAAGATCAAGAGACCCAGTACTTC. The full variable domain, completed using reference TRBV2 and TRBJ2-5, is EPEVTQTPSHQVTQMGQEVILRCVPISNHLYFYWYRQILGQKVEFLVSFYNNEISEKSEIFDDQFSVERPDGSNFTLKIRSTKLEDSAMYFCASRKDQETQYFGPGTRLLVL.

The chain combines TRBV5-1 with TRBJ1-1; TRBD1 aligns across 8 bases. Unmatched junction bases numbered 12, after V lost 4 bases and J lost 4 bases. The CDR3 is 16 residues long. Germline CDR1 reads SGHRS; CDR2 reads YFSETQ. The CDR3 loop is CASSLGQGGMGTEAFF. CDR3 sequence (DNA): TGCGCCAGCAGCCTTGGACAGGGCGGTATGGGCACTGAAGCTTTCTTT.

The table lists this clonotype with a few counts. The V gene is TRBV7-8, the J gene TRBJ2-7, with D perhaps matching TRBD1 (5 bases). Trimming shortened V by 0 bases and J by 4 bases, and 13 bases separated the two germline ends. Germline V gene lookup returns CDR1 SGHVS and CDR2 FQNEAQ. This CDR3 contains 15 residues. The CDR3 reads CASSLAFQGKYEQYF. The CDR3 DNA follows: TGTGCCAGCAGCTTAGCGTTTCAGGGAAAGTACGAGCAGTACTTC.

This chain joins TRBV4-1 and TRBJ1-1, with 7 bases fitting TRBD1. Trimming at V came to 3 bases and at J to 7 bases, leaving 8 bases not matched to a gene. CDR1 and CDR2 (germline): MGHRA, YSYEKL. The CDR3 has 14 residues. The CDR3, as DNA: TGCGCCAGCAGCCAGCCGGGCAGGGGGTTTGAAGCTTTCTTT. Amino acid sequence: CASSQPGRGFEAFF.

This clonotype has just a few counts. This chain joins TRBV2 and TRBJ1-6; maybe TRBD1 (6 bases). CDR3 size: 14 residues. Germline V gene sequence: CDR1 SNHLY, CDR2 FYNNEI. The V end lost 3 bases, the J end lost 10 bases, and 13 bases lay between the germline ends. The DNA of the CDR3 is TGTGCCAGCAGTGACCTTTCAGGGGCCTCACCCCTCCACTTT. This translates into CASSDLSGASPLHF.

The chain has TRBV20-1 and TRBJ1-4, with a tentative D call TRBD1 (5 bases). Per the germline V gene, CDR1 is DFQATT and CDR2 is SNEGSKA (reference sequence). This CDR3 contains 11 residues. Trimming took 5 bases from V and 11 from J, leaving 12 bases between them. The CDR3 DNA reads TGCAGTGCTGGCCGGGACGGCAAACTGTTTTTT. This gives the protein CSAGRDGKLFF.

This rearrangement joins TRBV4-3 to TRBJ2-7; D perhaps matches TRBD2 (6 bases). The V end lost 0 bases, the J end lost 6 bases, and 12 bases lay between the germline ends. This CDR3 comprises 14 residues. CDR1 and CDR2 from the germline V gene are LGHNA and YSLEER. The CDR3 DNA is TGCGCCAGCAGCCAAGAGACTAGAATGTTCGAGCAGTACTTC. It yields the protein CASSQETRMFEQYF.